This entry lists 20 T cell receptor beta chains sequenced from one sample in a study of cytomegalovirus exposure and HLA in healthy donors (dated 2017 in TCRdb). The library was made by the immunoSEQ multiplex PCR assay. The multiplex PCR relied on a mix of 60 forward primers for TCR Vbeta segments and 13 reverse primers for TCR Jbeta segments. The immuneACCESS repertoire file appears here via TCRdb, limited to in-frame rearrangements. These files lack a portion of the clones; in checked studies, under half of the deficit traces to unresolved V genes, and the cause of the others is not known. In all, the sample holds around 130,000 clones, and 83% of those were seen once. The ten largest clones take up roughly 1.2% of the sample. Sequencing input: PBMCs. These receptors were collected from a girl aged 2-15 years in good health and CMV-seronegative.

This clone was seen more than once but under ten times. The chain is built from TRBV21-1 and TRBJ2-1; TRBD2, the D gene given by the table, was not confirmed from the DNA. TRBV21-1 is annotated as a pseudogene. The CDR3 sequence is 15 residues long. The CDR3 sequence is CASSKASGVYNEQFF. The DNA for the CDR3 is TGTGCCAGCAGCAAGGCTAGCGGGGTCTACAATGAGCAGTTCTTC.

The chain has TRBV29-1 and TRBJ2-2; D gene unclear. With 1 base removed from V and 3 bases from J, the gap between germline ends came to 12 bases. This CDR3 has 15 amino acids. The germline V gene has CDR1 SQVTM and CDR2 ANQGSEA. CDR3 sequence (DNA): TGCAGCGTTGAAGGTGAAACTCCGGACACCGGGGAGCTGTTTTTT. It is translated as CSVEGETPDTGELFF.

The rearrangement links TRBV5-1 to TRBJ2-1, with 9 bases aligning to TRBD2. Germline CDR1 is SGHRS and CDR2 is YFSETQ. V dropped 4 bases and J dropped 4; count of bases not matched to a gene: 9. The CDR3 extends over 16 amino acids. The CDR3 DNA reads as TGCGCCAGCAGCCCGACCAGACTAGCGGCGTACAATGAGCAGTTCTTC. Protein: CASSPTRLAAYNEQFF.

The gene calls are TRBV28 and TRBJ1-1, with 12 positions matching TRBD1. CDR3 length: 16 amino acids. The trim removed 4 bases at V and 6 bases at J, leaving 9 bases unmatched. CDR1 MDHEN and CDR2 SYDVKM come from the germline V gene. For the CDR3, the DNA is TGTGCCAGCAGTTCTATCCGGGACAGGGGGCTGGCTGAAGCTTTCTTT. It translates to CASSSIRDRGLAEAFF. Complete variable domain (other parts from reference TRBV28 and TRBJ1-1): DVKVTQSSRYLVKRTGEKVFLECVQDMDHENMFWYRQDPGLGLRLIYFSYDVKMKEKGDIPEGYSVSREKKERFSLILESASTNQTSMYLCASSSIRDRGLAEAFFGQGTRLTVV.

The gene calls are TRBV5-4 and TRBJ1-1, with D hard to call. Germline lookup yields CDR1 SGHNT and CDR2 YYREEE (reference sequence). This CDR3 region has 16 residues. V was clipped by 4 bases and J by 6 bases, with 22 bases between them. The CDR3 nucleotides read TGTGCCAGCAGCCGGAGGTTGGCGTTCCAGGTATCTGAAGCTTTCTTT. Translated: CASSRRLAFQVSEAFF.

V is TRBV5-6 and J is TRBJ2-5, with D unresolved. Gene TRBJ2-7 matches the end of the DNA better, so the J call may be wrong. CDR3 length: 13 amino acids. Germline assignment: CDR1 SGHDT and CDR2 YYEEEE. CDR3 in DNA: TGTGCCAGCAGCTTGGCCTCGTCCTACGAGCAGTACTTC. Translated, it gives CASSLASSYEQYF.

The V and J genes are TRBV13 and TRBJ2-2; 7 nucleotides match TRBD1. There are 16 residues in the CDR3. V lost 4 bases to trimming and J lost 4 bases; unmatched junction nucleotides: 9. Germline V lookup: CDR1 PRHDT, CDR2 FYEKMQ (reference sequence). The CDR3 bases are TGTGCCAGCAGCTCGGGACAGTCAGGGCCCACCGGGGAGCTGTTTTTT. It yields the protein CASSSGQSGPTGELFF.

This chain connects TRBV2 to TRBJ2-7; possible D gene TRBD2, 5 bases. CDR1 is SNHLY, CDR2 FYNNEI, per germline. The CDR3 contains 17 residues. V lost 4 bases and J 0 bases, leaving 19 bases between the germline ends. This chain's CDR3 is CASSGSPHSGDSYEQYF. The CDR3 DNA sequence: TGTGCCAGCAGTGGGAGTCCGCACTCCGGGGACTCCTACGAGCAGTACTTC.

CDR3 bases: TGCGCCAGCAGCTTGGAGCGGGGGGCCGCAGATACGCAGTATTTT. Protein: CASSLERGAADTQYF. The chain carries TRBV5-1 and TRBJ2-3; 9 nucleotides line up with TRBD2. Per the germline V gene, CDR1 is SGHRS and CDR2 is YFSETQ. Losses at the gene ends were 0 bases for V and 4 bases for J; bases not matched to a gene: 3. This CDR3 spans 15 amino acids.

The gene calls are TRBV5-1 and TRBJ2-7; the match to TRBD1 covers 10 bases. After removal of 3 bases from V and 2 bases from J, the junction contained 8 bases not matched to a gene. CDR1 and CDR2 from the germline V gene are SGHRS and YFSETQ. There are 16 residues in the CDR3. The chain's CDR3 is CASSYSGTGAPYEQYF. CDR3 bases: TGCGCCAGCAGCTACTCCGGGACAGGGGCCCCCTACGAGCAGTACTTC.

The V call is TRBV5-4, the J call TRBJ2-7, with 8 bases that match TRBD2. CDR3 length equals 14 residues. V lost 4 bases and J lost 3; bases outside the gene matches: 6. Germline V gene sequence: CDR1 SGHNT, CDR2 YYREEE (reference sequence). The CDR3 region has the DNA TGTGCCAGCAGCCCGGGACTAGTAAGCTACGAGCAGTACTTC. The encoded protein is CASSPGLVSYEQYF.

The chain couples TRBV28 to TRBJ2-7; 9 bases are shared with TRBD2. The J segment lost 9 bases and the V segment lost 6 bases, leaving 6 bases of the junction unmatched. Germline V gene lookup returns CDR1 MDHEN and CDR2 SYDVKM. This CDR3 has 12 amino acids. CDR3 residues: CASRIAGAAQYF. CDR3 nucleotide sequence: TGTGCCAGCAGGATAGCGGGAGCAGCGCAGTACTTC. The full variable domain, its missing parts supplied by reference TRBV28 and TRBJ2-7, is DVKVTQSSRYLVKRTGEKVFLECVQDMDHENMFWYRQDPGLGLRLIYFSYDVKMKEKGDIPEGYSVSREKKERFSLILESASTNQTSMYLCASRIAGAAQYFGPGTRLTVT.

Only a few counts were recorded for this clone. CDR3 residues: CAVQGADSGANVLTF. The CDR3 DNA follows: TGTGCAGTACAGGGGGCAGACTCTGGGGCCAACGTCCTGACTTTC. The chain couples TRBV6-5 to TRBJ2-6, with 9 bases lining up with TRBD1. CDR1 and CDR2 (germline): MNHEY, SVGAGI. This CDR3 has 15 residues.

About this clone itself: This CDR3 is also generated by other DNA sequences in the sample. The chain uses TRBV13 and TRBJ2-5, with D unresolved. In germline, CDR1 is PRHDT, CDR2 FYEKMQ (reference sequence). The CDR3 spans 14 residues. V lost 5 bases, J lost 1 base, and 11 bases lay in between. The CDR3 nucleotides are TGTGCCAGCAGCAGGCTGGCGGCCCAAGAGACCCAGTACTTC. Protein sequence: CASSRLAAQETQYF.

The chain employs TRBV5-1 and TRBJ2-1, with 8 bases lining up with TRBD2. Losses at the gene ends were 2 bases for V and 1 base for J; bases not matched to a gene: 8. CDR1 is SGHRS and CDR2 is YFSETQ in the germline V gene. This CDR3 has 17 amino acids. The CDR3 reads CASSFGSGGESYNEQFF. The CDR3 nucleotides read TGCGCCAGCAGCTTTGGAAGCGGGGGAGAGTCCTACAATGAGCAGTTCTTC. The variable domain in full, completed from reference TRBV5-1 and TRBJ2-1, reads KAGVTQTPRYLIKTRGQQVTLSCSPISGHRSVSWYQQTPGQGLQFLFEYFSETQRNKGNFPGRFSGRQFSNSRSEMNVSTLELGDSALYLCASSFGSGGESYNEQFFGPGTRLTVL.

V and J are TRBV6-1 and TRBJ1-2; tentatively, D is TRBD1 (6 bases). This CDR3 is 14 amino acids long. Germline V gene lookup returns CDR1 MNHNS and CDR2 SASEGT. V was cut by 7 bases and J by 9 bases, with 21 bases left in between. CDR3: CASNSLALGASYTF. DNA of the CDR3: TGTGCCAGCAACTCCTTAGCCCTGGGGGCTAGCTACACCTTC.

This clone was recorded a few times. The chain employs TRBV4-3 and TRBJ1-1; 7 bases map to TRBD1. With 0 bases clipped from V and 7 bases from J, the junction kept 11 bases outside the gene matches. Germline V gene sequence: CDR1 LGHNA, CDR2 YSLEER. CDR3 length equals 16 residues. The CDR3 DNA sequence: TGCGCCAGCAGCCAAGATGCCCAAACAGGGGACCGTGAAGCTTTCTTT. It encodes CASSQDAQTGDREAFF.

As to this clone: In the same sample, other DNA sequences code for this CDR3. The chain recombines TRBV19 with TRBJ1-2; 10 nucleotides line up with TRBD1. CDR1 is LNHDA, CDR2 SQIVND, per germline (reference sequence). Trimming removed 6 bases from V and 5 bases from J; junction bases left unmatched: 3. CDR3 length: 13 residues. The CDR3 DNA is TGTGCCAGTAGCCCGGGACAGGGGTATGGCTACACCTTC. It codes for CASSPGQGYGYTF.

The chain has TRBV29-1 and TRBJ2-1; TRBD2 aligns across 10 bases. V was pared by 1 base and J by 7 bases, with 7 bases of the junction left unmatched. CDR1 and CDR2 (germline): SQVTM, ANQGSEA. The CDR3 extends over 15 amino acids. The DNA for the CDR3 is TGCAGCGTTGAAGGGAAGCGGGGGGGCTCAAATGAGCAGTTCTTC. It yields the protein CSVEGKRGGSNEQFF.

This rearrangement joins TRBV6-6 to TRBJ2-5; 7 positions match TRBD2. With 2 bases clipped from V and 7 bases from J, the junction kept 4 bases outside the gene matches. CDR1 MNHNY and CDR2 SVGAGI come from the germline V gene (reference sequence). The CDR3 extends over 13 amino acids. The CDR3 sequence: CASSYSGTLTQYF. As DNA, the CDR3 is TGTGCCAGCAGTTACAGCGGGACCTTGACCCAGTACTTC.